Sequencing of this T cell receptor beta chain was carried out in a study of T cell changes during pregnancy in multiple sclerosis. Assay: immunoSEQ multiplex PCR; the TCRdb copy retains only in-frame clones and omits some. Here the sample spans around 57,000 clones, 90% being singletons. Germline CDR1 reads SGHDN; CDR2 reads FVKESK. The CDR3 is made up of 15 amino acids. Trimming stripped 1 base from V and 8 bases from J, with 14 bases between. The source material was peripheral blood, sampled in the third trimester of pregnancy. The chain uses TRBV14 and TRBJ1-4; D not resolved. The receptor was derived from a female donor in good health, enrolled as a control in a pregnancy study. CDR3 in DNA: TGTGCCAGCAGCCAAGGGATCAACCGAGGGGAAAAACTGTTTTTT. As protein: CASSQGINRGEKLFF.